The clone carrying this T cell receptor beta chain was detected many times. Antigen unknown. This entry belongs to a study of T-cell reconstitution after alpha-beta-depleted transplantation in children. Overall study results and limits: After transplant, high TCRbeta diversity at day 60 in some patients arose from surviving recipient T cells and thymic progenitors. There were reportedly several hundred expanded graft clones from which alpha-beta T cells came about two months after transplant. T-cell numbers and diversity, one year after transplant, stemmed largely from T cells that were newly produced.

This CDR3 has 21 residues. Per germline, CDR1 MNHEY and CDR2 SVGEGT. With 0 bases clipped from V and 4 bases from J, the junction kept 18 bases outside the gene matches. A TCRbeta library incorporating unique molecular identifiers was prepared. TCRdb re-called the PCR reads through MiXCR, storing one row per CDR3 protein. This table has 490,000 or so distinct CDR3 sequences, roughly a tenth appearing once. The TCR comes from a child aged 2 to 10 with inherited bone marrow failure, due to receive a stem cell transplant. Sequences were derived from PBMCs, sampled before TCRalphabeta/CD19-depleted stem cell transplant. The J gene is TRBJ2-5, the V gene TRBV6-2 or TRBV6-3; 12 bases match TRBD2. The CDR3 loop reads CASSYSPRQATLAGGPETQYF. The CDR3 nucleotides are TGTGCCAGCAGTTACTCGCCCCGACAGGCGACTCTAGCGGGAGGGCCAGAGACCCAGTACTTC.